Below, 22 T cell receptor beta chains from the same sample are listed, as sequenced in a study of shared clonotypes between healthy human individuals. This table comes from immunoSEQ multiplex PCR, and its TCRdb copy is limited to in-frame clones, with some not included. This sample has around 2.5 million clones, with roughly 93% found just once. Sample: naive CD4+ T cells from PBMCs. The subset: CD45RA+ positively selected. The source of these receptors is a young man in good health. Some clones in this sample may be carry-over from other donors' samples.

V usage is TRBV20-1 and J usage is TRBJ1-1; no reliable D call. CDR1 and CDR2 from the germline V gene are DFQATT and SNEGSKA (reference sequence). CDR3 size: 10 residues. Trimming removed 4 bases at V and 5 bases at J, with 5 bases between. The CDR3 sequence is CSAIRTEAFF. For the CDR3, the DNA is TGCAGTGCTATTAGGACTGAAGCTTTCTTT.

This clone was picked up a small number of times. The rearrangement links TRBV7-8 to TRBJ1-1, with D perhaps matching TRBD1 (6 bases). Looked up from germline, CDR1 is SGHVS and CDR2 is FQNEAQ. The CDR3 has 13 residues. Trimming shortened V by 8 bases and J by 1 base, and 11 bases separated the two germline ends. The CDR3 loop reads CASSTGSNTEAFF. CDR3 nucleotides: TGTGCCAGCTCGACAGGATCGAACACTGAAGCTTTCTTT.

With regard to this clone: The same CDR3 can be traced to other DNA sequences in this sample. The rearrangement uses TRBV27 and TRBJ2-6; the D is unclear. This CDR3 comprises 13 residues. Germline loops: CDR1 MNHEY, CDR2 SMNVEV (reference sequence). V dropped 6 bases and J dropped 1 base, with 4 bases sitting between them. The CDR3 loop is CASSRSGANVLTF. The CDR3 DNA sequence: TGTGCCAGCAGCCGATCTGGGGCCAACGTCCTGACTTTC.

V gene TRBV11-2 combines with J gene TRBJ1-1; D not certain. From germline, CDR1 is SGHAT and CDR2 FQNNGV. This CDR3 has 13 amino acids. V shed 3 bases and J shed 0 bases, with 5 bases lying between them. The CDR3 loop is CASSFGLNTEAFF. The CDR3 bases are TGTGCCAGCAGCTTCGGGTTGAACACTGAAGCTTTCTTT.

V and J are TRBV5-5 and TRBJ2-5; TRBD2 aligns across 10 bases. The CDR3 extends over 16 amino acids. Germline CDR1 SGHKS, CDR2 YYEKEE (reference sequence). Trimming cost V 0 bases and J 2 bases; bases outside gene matches: 4. The CDR3 DNA follows: TGTGCCAGCAGCTTGGGAGTAGCGGGAGGTCAAGAGACCCAGTACTTC. As protein: CASSLGVAGGQETQYF.

The chain joins TRBV5-6 to TRBJ1-2; 7 bases are shared with TRBD1. The germline CDR1 and CDR2 sequences are SGHDT and YYEEEE. This CDR3 has 13 residues. After removal of 8 bases from V and 2 bases from J, the junction contained 6 bases not matched to a gene. CDR3 region: CASRRDRNYGYTF. In nucleotides, the CDR3 is TGTGCCAGTAGACGGGACAGAAACTATGGCTACACCTTC.

This clone was observed a handful of times. The CDR3 reads CASSSRITGNSEAFF. The CDR3, as DNA: TGCGCCAGCAGCTCGCGAATAACAGGGAATTCGGAAGCTTTCTTT. The genes are TRBV5-1 and TRBJ1-1; D possibly corresponds to TRBD1 (6 bases). The V gene lost 3 bases and the J gene lost 8 bases, with 20 bases spanning the gap. Germline V gene sequence: CDR1 SGHRS, CDR2 YFSETQ. This CDR3 has 15 amino acids.

The chain carries TRBV28 and TRBJ2-3; D is unresolved. Germline loops: CDR1 MDHEN, CDR2 SYDVKM. V was clipped by 6 bases and J by 4 bases, with 14 bases between them. This CDR3 region has 14 residues. CDR3 sequence reads: CASSVSSIADTQYF. In nucleotides, the CDR3 is TGTGCCAGCAGCGTTTCGTCGATTGCAGATACGCAGTATTTT. Looking up the rest from reference TRBV28 and TRBJ2-3 gives the full variable domain: DVKVTQSSRYLVKRTGEKVFLECVQDMDHENMFWYRQDPGLGLRLIYFSYDVKMKEKGDIPEGYSVSREKKERFSLILESASTNQTSMYLCASSVSSIADTQYFGPGTRLTVL.

The chain has TRBV25-1 and TRBJ1-1; no clear D. CDR1 and CDR2 (germline): MGHDK, SYGVNS. The V end lost 3 bases, the J end lost 7 bases, and 12 bases lay between the germline ends. This CDR3 has 13 residues. The DNA of the CDR3 is TGTGCCAGCAGTGAGGAGCCCCCAGGTGAAGCTTTCTTT. It is translated as CASSEEPPGEAFF.

This clone occurred a few times. The rearrangement uses TRBV2 and TRBJ1-5; tentatively, D is TRBD1 (6 bases). Trimming removed 7 bases from V and 4 bases from J, with 14 bases in between. CDR3 size: 14 residues. CDR1 and CDR2 from the germline V gene are SNHLY and FYNNEI. CDR3 loop: CASTPGQLNQPQHF. The CDR3 coding sequence is TGTGCCAGCACCCCCGGACAGCTGAATCAGCCCCAGCATTTT. The whole variable domain, remainder taken from reference TRBV2 and TRBJ1-5, is EPEVTQTPSHQVTQMGQEVILRCVPISNHLYFYWYRQILGQKVEFLVSFYNNEISEKSEIFDDQFSVERPDGSNFTLKIRSTKLEDSAMYFCASTPGQLNQPQHFGDGTRLSIL.

The V and J genes are TRBV6-6 and TRBJ2-2; either TRBD1 or TRBD2 may fit D (5 bases each). Germline V lookup: CDR1 MNHNY, CDR2 SVGAGI (reference sequence). Trimming took off 6 bases at V and 7 bases at J, with 15 bases between the two ends. The CDR3 has 14 amino acids. CDR3 in DNA: TGTGCCAGCAGCCCTCGCTGGGGGAGCGGGGAGCTGTTTTTT. Encoded protein: CASSPRWGSGELFF.

DNA of the CDR3: TGTGCCAGCATGTTGCCTAGGGACGACGAAAAACTGTTTTTT. It encodes CASMLPRDDEKLFF. The J gene is TRBJ1-4, the V gene TRBV6-1; D is perhaps TRBD1 (5 bases). CDR3 length equals 14 residues. Germline CDR1 MNHNS, CDR2 SASEGT. V was trimmed by 7 bases and J by 8 bases, leaving 17 bases between them.

This clone was detected only once. This rearrangement joins TRBV14 to TRBJ2-1; D remains unclear. Trimming took 1 base from V and 14 from J, leaving 9 bases between them. Germline lookup yields CDR1 SGHDN and CDR2 FVKESK. CDR3 length: 11 amino acids. CDR3 nucleotide sequence: TGTGCCAGCAGCCAAGGGCCTAGAGAGTTCTTC. This encodes CASSQGPREFF.

The chain employs TRBV5-4 and TRBJ1-1; D is possibly TRBD1 (6 bases). The CDR3 is made up of 13 amino acids. CDR1 and CDR2 (germline): SGHNT, YYREEE (reference sequence). With 2 bases removed from V and 6 bases from J, the gap between germline ends came to 11 bases. CDR3 nucleotide sequence: TGTGCCAGCAGCTTACAGGGTATCGCTGAAGCTTTCTTT. It specifies CASSLQGIAEAFF.

The chain has TRBV5-6 and TRBJ2-1; a possible D gene is TRBD1 (6 bases). The ends were cut back, 2 bases at V and 2 bases at J, with 14 bases in the middle. Germline lookup yields CDR1 SGHDT and CDR2 YYEEEE. This CDR3 region has 16 residues. In DNA, the CDR3 is TGTGCCAGCAGCTTTGTAGAGGGGGTGGCCTACAATGAGCAGTTCTTC. It translates to CASSFVEGVAYNEQFF.

The chain recombines TRBV18 with TRBJ1-1; TRBD1 agrees at 7 bases. Trimming at V came to 3 bases and at J to 7 bases, leaving 11 bases not matched to a gene. From germline, CDR1 is KGHSH and CDR2 LQKENI. The CDR3 runs 15 residues. CDR3 in DNA: TGTGCCAGCTCACCCTTGACAGGGAAAGGGATTGAAGCTTTCTTT. Translation gives CASSPLTGKGIEAFF. The variable domain in full, with the rest retrieved from reference TRBV18 and TRBJ1-1, is NAGVMQNPRHLVRRRGQEARLRCSPMKGHSHVYWYRQLPEEGLKFMVYLQKENIIDESGMPKERFSAEFPKEGPSILRIQQVVRGDSAAYFCASSPLTGKGIEAFFGQGTRLTVV.

This chain uses TRBV7-2 with TRBJ2-1; D unclear. Trimming took off 0 bases at V and 0 bases at J, with 9 bases between the two ends. This CDR3 comprises 16 residues. CDR1 and CDR2 (germline): SGHTA, FQGNSA. The CDR3 sequence: CASSLASTISYNEQFF. The CDR3 nucleotides read TGTGCCAGCAGCTTAGCTTCGACAATCTCCTACAATGAGCAGTTCTTC.

This clone appeared once. The chain couples TRBV7-3 to TRBJ2-1, with TRBD2 matching 9 bases. This CDR3 region has 15 residues. The V gene end was trimmed by 5 bases and the J gene end by 4 bases; junction bases not matched to a gene: 6. CDR1 is SGHTA, CDR2 FQGTGA, per germline. The CDR3 loop is CASSPMSGRYNEQFF. As DNA, the CDR3 is TGTGCCAGCAGCCCCATGAGCGGGAGGTACAATGAGCAGTTCTTC.

The V and J genes are TRBV28 and TRBJ1-4; D is undetermined. Germline CDR1 MDHEN, CDR2 SYDVKM. V lost 4 bases and J lost 7, with 13 bases in between. The CDR3 covers 14 residues. The CDR3 spells CASSSPLVGEKLFF. The CDR3 DNA reads as TGTGCCAGCAGTTCACCTTTAGTAGGTGAAAAACTGTTTTTT.

V gene TRBV14 combines with J gene TRBJ2-3; TRBD2 matches at 7 bases. The germline V gene has CDR1 SGHDN and CDR2 FVKESK. With V trimmed by 0 bases and J by 4 bases, 7 bases remained unmatched. This CDR3 is 16 amino acids long. CDR3 protein: CASSQDIGGSPDTQYF. The DNA for the CDR3 is TGTGCCAGCAGCCAAGACATCGGCGGGAGCCCAGATACGCAGTATTTT.

As concerns this clone: The sample has other DNA sequences that encode this CDR3 too. The V call is TRBV19, the J call TRBJ2-2; D unresolved. The germline V gene encodes CDR1 LNHDA and CDR2 SQIVND (reference sequence). V lost 1 base, J lost 0 bases, and 6 bases lay in between. This CDR3 is 15 amino acids long. The CDR3 protein is CASSIGGSNTGELFF. The CDR3 region has the DNA TGTGCCAGTAGTATAGGGGGTTCGAACACCGGGGAGCTGTTTTTT.

This chain links TRBV7-9 with TRBJ1-1, with TRBD1 matching over 9 bases. The CDR3 consists of 15 residues. Germline CDR1 SEHNR, CDR2 FQNEAQ (reference sequence). V shed 5 bases and J 1 base; nucleotides not matched to a gene: 5. DNA for the CDR3: TGTGCCAGCAGCCTGACAGGGGGTCCGAACACTGAAGCTTTCTTT. It is translated as CASSLTGGPNTEAFF.